Detailed here is one T cell receptor (beta chain). Its antigen remains unknown. The CDR3 totals 14 residues. Germline assignment: CDR1 MDHEN and CDR2 SYDVKM. Trimming removed 10 bases at V and 0 bases at J, with 16 bases between. This specimen comes from a study of cytomegalovirus exposure and HLA in healthy donors. Study-wide context: Researchers found that approximately 80% of under 450 genotyped donors fell within the Caucasian-associated ancestry cluster.

Use of 60 Vbeta and 13 Jbeta primers characterized the PCR. TCRdb keeps only in-frame clones here, not all; method: immunoSEQ multiplex PCR. The table has some 130,000 clones, 80% seen once. Study results and limitations: Researchers reported in a later analysis that a missense DCLRE1C variant was tied to TCR beta V- and J-gene trimming.

The clonotype was recovered from a human donor in good health. Sequences were obtained from PBMCs. This chain uses TRBV28 with TRBJ2-7, with a weak D call TRBD1 (5 bases). This CDR3 reads CATTGAVNSYEQYF. In DNA form, the CDR3 reads TGTGCCACGACTGGGGCGGTCAACTCCTACGAGCAGTACTTC.